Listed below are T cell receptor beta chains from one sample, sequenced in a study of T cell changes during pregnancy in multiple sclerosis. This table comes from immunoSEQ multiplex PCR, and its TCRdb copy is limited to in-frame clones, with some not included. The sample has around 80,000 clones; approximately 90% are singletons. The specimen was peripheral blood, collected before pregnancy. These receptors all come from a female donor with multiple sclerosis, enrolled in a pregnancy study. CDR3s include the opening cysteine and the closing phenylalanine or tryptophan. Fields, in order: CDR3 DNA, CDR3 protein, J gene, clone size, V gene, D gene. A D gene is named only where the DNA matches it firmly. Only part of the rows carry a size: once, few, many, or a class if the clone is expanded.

TGTGCCAGCAGCCGGACAGGTAGCCAAGAGACCCAGTACTTC | CASSRTGSQETQYF | TRBJ2-5 | - | TRBV11-2 | TRBD1
TGTGCCAGCAGCTTGCCAGGGGACGAGCAGTACTTC | CASSLPGDEQYF | TRBJ2-7 | - | TRBV7-9 | -
TGCGCCAGCAGCCCCCGACAGGGGTCCTACGAGCAGTACTTC | CASSPRQGSYEQYF | TRBJ2-7 | once | TRBV5-1 | TRBD1
TGCGCCAGCAGCCGCCAGCCGGGAACCATGAACACTGAAGCTTTCTTT | CASSRQPGTMNTEAFF | TRBJ1-1 | - | TRBV5-1 | -
TGTGCCAGCAGTTACTCCCAGCGGGAGGGGAACATTCAGTACTTC | CASSYSQREGNIQYF | TRBJ2-4 | - | TRBV6-6 | TRBD2
TGCGCCAGCAGCTTGGACAGGCCAGGCCATGAAGCTTTCTTT | CASSLDRPGHEAFF | TRBJ1-1 | - | TRBV5-1 | -
TGTGCCAGCAGCGTAGACGGAGGGAGTTCACCCTACGAGCAGTACTTC | CASSVDGGSSPYEQYF | TRBJ2-7 | - | TRBV9 | -
TGTGCCAGCAGTGCCACTCCGGGGTCCGGCTATGGCTACACCTTC | CASSATPGSGYGYTF | TRBJ1-2 | - | TRBV6-4 | -
TGTGCCAGCGGGACAGGATACGAGCAGTACTTC | CASGTGYEQYF | TRBJ2-7 | - | TRBV27 | TRBD1
TGTGCCAGCAGCCGTGCGGCTTACGAGCAGTACTTC | CASSRAAYEQYF | TRBJ2-7 | - | TRBV7-9 | -
TGTGCCAGCAGTTTAGAACTAGGGGGCACTAATGAAAAACTGTTTTTT | CASSLELGGTNEKLFF | TRBJ1-4 | - | TRBV28 | TRBD1
TGTGCCAGCAGCCCCGACAGACTCTCCTACAATGAGCAGTTCTTC | CASSPDRLSYNEQFF | TRBJ2-1 | - | TRBV5-4 | -
TGTGCCAGCAGCGCCCCACTAGCAACCTACGAGCAGTACTTC | CASSAPLATYEQYF | TRBJ2-7 | - | TRBV28 | -